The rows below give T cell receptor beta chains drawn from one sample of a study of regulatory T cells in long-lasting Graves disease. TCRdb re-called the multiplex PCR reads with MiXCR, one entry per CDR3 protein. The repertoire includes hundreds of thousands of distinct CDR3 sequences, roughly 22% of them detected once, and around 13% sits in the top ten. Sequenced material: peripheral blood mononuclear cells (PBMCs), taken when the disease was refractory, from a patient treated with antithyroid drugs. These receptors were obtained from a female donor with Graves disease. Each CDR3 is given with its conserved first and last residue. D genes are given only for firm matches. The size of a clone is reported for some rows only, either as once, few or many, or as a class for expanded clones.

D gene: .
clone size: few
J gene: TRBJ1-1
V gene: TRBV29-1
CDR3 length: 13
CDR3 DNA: TGCAGCGTTGTTGGCAAATATAACACTGAAGCTTTCTTT
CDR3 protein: CSVVGKYNTEAFF

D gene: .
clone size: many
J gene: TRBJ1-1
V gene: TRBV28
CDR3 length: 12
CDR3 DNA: TGTGCCAGCAGTTTACCGTTGGTTGAAGCTTTCTTT
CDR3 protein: CASSLPLVEAFF

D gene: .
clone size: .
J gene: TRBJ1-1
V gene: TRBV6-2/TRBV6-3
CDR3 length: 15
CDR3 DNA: TGTGCCAGCATCCGAACAGGTAGCGGTAACACTGAGGCTTTCTTT
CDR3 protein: CASIRTGSGNTEAFF

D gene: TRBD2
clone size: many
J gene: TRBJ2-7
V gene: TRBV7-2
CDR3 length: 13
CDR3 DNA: TGTGCCAGCAGCTCGAATTTGGGGGGGGAGCAGTACTTC
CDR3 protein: CASSSNLGGEQYF

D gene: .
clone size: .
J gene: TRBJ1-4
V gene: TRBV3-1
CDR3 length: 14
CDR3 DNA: TGTGCCAGCAGCCAAAATGGGGTCGGGGAAAAACTGTTTTTT
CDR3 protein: CASSQNGVGEKLFF

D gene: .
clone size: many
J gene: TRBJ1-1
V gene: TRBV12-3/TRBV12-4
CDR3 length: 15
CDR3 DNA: TGTGCCAGCAGTTTAAGTCCCCAGGGGAACACTGAAGCTTTCTTT
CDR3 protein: CASSLSPQGNTEAFF

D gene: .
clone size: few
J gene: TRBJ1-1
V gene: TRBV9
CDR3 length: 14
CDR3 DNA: TGTGCCAGCAGCGAGGGACAACGGCAGACTGAAGCTTTCTTT
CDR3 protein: CASSEGQRQTEAFF

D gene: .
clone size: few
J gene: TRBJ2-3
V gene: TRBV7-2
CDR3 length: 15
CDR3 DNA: TGTGCCAGCAGCAACAGGGTTGTTGGCGCAGATACGCAGTATTTT
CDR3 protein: CASSNRVVGADTQYF

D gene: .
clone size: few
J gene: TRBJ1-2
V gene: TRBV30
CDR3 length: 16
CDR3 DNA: TGTGCCTGGAGTGATACCCCTGGGACGGAAGGGAATGGCTACACCTTC
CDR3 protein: CAWSDTPGTEGNGYTF

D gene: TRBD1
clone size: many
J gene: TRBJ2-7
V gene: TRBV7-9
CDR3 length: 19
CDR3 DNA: TGTGCCAGCAGCTCCCAACCGGGACAGTCGGACACTAGCTCCTACGAGCAGTACTTC
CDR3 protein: CASSSQPGQSDTSSYEQYF

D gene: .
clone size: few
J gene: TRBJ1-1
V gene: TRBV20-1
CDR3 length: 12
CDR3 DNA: TGCAGTGCTAGAGAAGGAGGGACTGAAGCTTTCTTT
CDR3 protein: CSAREGGTEAFF

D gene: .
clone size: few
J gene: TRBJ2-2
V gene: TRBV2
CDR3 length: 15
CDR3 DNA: TGTGCCAGCGCCCGGAGGGACAGAGACACCGGGGAGCTGTTTTTT
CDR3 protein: CASARRDRDTGELFF

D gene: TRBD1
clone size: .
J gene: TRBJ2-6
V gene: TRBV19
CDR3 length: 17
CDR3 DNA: TGTGCCACAACCCGGGACAGGGGGCCGTCCGGGGCCAACGTCCTGACTTTC
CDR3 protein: CATTRDRGPSGANVLTF

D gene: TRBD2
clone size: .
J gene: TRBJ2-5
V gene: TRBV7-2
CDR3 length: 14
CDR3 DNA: TGTGCCAGCAGCCAGAAGGCCAGCGGGGGTCCGTGGTACTTC
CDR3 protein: CASSQKASGGPWYF

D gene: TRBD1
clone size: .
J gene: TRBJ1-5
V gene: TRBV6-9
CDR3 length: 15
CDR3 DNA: TGTGCCAGCAGTTCTGACAGGGGGAGGAATCAGCCCCAGCATTTT
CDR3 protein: CASSSDRGRNQPQHF

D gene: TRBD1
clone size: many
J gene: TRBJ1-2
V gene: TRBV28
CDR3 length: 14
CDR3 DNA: TGTGCCAGCAGCACGGGGACAGCCGTATATGGCTACACCTTC
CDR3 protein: CASSTGTAVYGYTF

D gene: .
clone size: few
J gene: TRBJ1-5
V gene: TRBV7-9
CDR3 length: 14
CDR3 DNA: TGTGCCAGCAGCGCCCCGGGGGGCAATCAGCCCCAGCATTTT
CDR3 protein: CASSAPGGNQPQHF

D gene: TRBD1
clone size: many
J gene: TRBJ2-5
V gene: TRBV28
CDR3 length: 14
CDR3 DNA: TGTGCCAGCAGTCCAACTGGACAGGAGGAGACCCAGTACTTC
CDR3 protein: CASSPTGQEETQYF

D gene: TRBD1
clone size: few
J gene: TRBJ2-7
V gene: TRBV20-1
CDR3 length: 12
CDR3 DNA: TGCAGTGCTGGGGACAGGGACTACGAGCAGTACTTC
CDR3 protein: CSAGDRDYEQYF

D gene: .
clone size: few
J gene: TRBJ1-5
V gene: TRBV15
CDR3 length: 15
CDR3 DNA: TGTGCCACCAGCAGAGTAGAAGGGAGGAATCAGCCCCAGCATTTT
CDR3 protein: CATSRVEGRNQPQHF

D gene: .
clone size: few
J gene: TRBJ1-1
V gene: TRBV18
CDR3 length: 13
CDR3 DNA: TGTGCCAGCTCACCAGGAGAGGGCGGGGTAGCTTTCTTT
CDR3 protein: CASSPGEGGVAFF

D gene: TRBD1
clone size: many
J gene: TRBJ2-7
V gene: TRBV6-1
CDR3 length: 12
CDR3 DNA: TGTGCCAGCAGTCAGACAGGGGCCGAGCAGTACTTC
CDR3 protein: CASSQTGAEQYF

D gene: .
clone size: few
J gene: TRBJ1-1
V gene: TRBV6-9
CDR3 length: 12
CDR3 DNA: TGTGCCAGCAGTTCGGCCCCCGAGAGGGCTTTCTTT
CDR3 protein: CASSSAPERAFF

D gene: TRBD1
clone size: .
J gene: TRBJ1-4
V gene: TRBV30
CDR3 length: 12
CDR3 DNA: TGTGCCTGGGGGGACAGGCGGGAAAAACTGTTTTTT
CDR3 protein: CAWGDRREKLFF

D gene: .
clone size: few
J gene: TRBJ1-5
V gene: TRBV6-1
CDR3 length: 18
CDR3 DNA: TGTGCCAGCAGCCCGGACCCACCGACTCTTACGGGCAATCAGCCCCAGCATTTT
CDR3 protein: CASSPDPPTLTGNQPQHF

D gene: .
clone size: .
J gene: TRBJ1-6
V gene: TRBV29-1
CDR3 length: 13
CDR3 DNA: TGCAGCGTCCAGGCGGGGGGGGATTCACCCCTCCACTTT
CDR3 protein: CSVQAGGDSPLHF

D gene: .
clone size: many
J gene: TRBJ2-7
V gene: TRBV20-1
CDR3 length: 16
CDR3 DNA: TGCAGTGCTAGAGGACGACAGACGTATCTAACCTACGAGCAGTACTTC
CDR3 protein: CSARGRQTYLTYEQYF

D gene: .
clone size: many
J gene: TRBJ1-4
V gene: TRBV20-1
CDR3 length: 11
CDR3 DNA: TGCAGTGCTAAAACGGATGAAAAACTGTTTTTT
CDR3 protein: CSAKTDEKLFF

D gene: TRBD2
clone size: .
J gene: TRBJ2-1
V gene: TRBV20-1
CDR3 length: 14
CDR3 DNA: TGCAGTGCCGAGGGGTTAGCGGGTTACAATGAGCAGTTCTTC
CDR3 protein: CSAEGLAGYNEQFF

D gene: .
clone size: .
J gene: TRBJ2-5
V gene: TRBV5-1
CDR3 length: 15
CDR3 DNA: TGCGCCAGCAGCTTGGGCTCAATTGGGGAAGAGACCCAGTACTTC
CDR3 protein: CASSLGSIGEETQYF

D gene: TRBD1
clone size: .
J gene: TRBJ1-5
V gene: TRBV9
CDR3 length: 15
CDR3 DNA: TGTGCCAGCAGCGTCGGAGGGGGCGCGGGTCAGCCCCAGCATTTT
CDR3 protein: CASSVGGGAGQPQHF

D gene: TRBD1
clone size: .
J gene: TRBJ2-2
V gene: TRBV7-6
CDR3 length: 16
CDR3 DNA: TGTGCCAGCAGCCCCCGTGCAGGACAGGGGACCGGGGAGCTGTTTTTT
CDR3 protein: CASSPRAGQGTGELFF

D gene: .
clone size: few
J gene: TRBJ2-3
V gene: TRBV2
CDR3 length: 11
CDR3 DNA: TGTGCCAGCAGTGACCCAGATACGCAGTATTTT
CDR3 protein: CASSDPDTQYF

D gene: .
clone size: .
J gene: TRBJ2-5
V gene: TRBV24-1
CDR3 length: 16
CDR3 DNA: TGTGCCACCAGTGCTTTTGGGGAGGGGGCAAAGGAGACCCAGTACTTC
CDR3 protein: CATSAFGEGAKETQYF

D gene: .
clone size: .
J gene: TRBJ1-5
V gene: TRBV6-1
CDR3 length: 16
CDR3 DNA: TGTGCCAGCACCCACGAGGCCCGGGGGGGCAATCAGCCCCAGCATTTT
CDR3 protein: CASTHEARGGNQPQHF

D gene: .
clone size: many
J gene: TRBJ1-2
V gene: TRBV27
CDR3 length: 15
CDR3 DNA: TGTGCCAGCAGTTTGAAGGCAGGGAGGGACTATGGCTACACCTTC
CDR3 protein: CASSLKAGRDYGYTF

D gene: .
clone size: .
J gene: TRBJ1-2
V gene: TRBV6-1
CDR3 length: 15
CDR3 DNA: TGTGCCAGCAGTCCCGGGACCCCCTCTCCCTATGGCTACACCTTC
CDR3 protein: CASSPGTPSPYGYTF

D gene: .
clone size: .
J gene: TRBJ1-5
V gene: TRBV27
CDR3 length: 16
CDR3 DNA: TGTGCCAGCAGTTTATTGGGCCAGGGTGGAAATCAGCCCCAGCATTTT
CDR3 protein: CASSLLGQGGNQPQHF

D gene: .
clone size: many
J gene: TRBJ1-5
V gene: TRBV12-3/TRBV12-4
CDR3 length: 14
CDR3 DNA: TGTGCCAGCAGACCCGGGACAAGCAATCAGCCCCAGCATTTT
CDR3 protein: CASRPGTSNQPQHF

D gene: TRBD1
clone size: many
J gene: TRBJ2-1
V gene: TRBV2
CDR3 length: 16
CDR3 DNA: TGTGCCAGCAGTGATTGGACAGGGGGCCTCTACAATGAGCAGTTCTTC
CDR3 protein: CASSDWTGGLYNEQFF

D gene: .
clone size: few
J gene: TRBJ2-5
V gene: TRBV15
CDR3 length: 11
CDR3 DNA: TGTGCCACCGGATACCAGGAGACCCAGTACTTC
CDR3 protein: CATGYQETQYF

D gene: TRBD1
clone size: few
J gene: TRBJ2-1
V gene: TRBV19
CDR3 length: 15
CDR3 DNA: TGTGCCAGTAGTACGGACAGGAGCTCCTACAATGAGCAGTTCTTC
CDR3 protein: CASSTDRSSYNEQFF

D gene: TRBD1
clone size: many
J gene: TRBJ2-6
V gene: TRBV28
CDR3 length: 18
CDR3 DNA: TGTGCCAGCAGTTTTATAGTAACAGGGGGCCTTGGGGCCAACGTCCTGACTTTC
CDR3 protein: CASSFIVTGGLGANVLTF

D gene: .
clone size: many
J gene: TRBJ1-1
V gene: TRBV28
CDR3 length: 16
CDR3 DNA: TGTGCCAGCAGTTCGGGACAACAACAAAGGGACACTGAAGCTTTCTTT
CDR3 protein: CASSSGQQQRDTEAFF

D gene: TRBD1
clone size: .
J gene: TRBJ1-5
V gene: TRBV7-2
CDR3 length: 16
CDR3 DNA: TGTGCCAGCAGCTTAGCCGGGACAGGGGGTTTTCAGCCCCAGCATTTT
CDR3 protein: CASSLAGTGGFQPQHF

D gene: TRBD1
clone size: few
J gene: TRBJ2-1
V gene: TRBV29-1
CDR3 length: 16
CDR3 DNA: TGCAGCGTTGTCACGCGACAGGGGTTGTCCTACAATGAGCAGTTCTTC
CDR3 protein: CSVVTRQGLSYNEQFF

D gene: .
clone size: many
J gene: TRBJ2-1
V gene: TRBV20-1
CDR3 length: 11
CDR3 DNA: TGCAGTGGCAGGAGCGACAATGAGCAGTTCTTC
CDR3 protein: CSGRSDNEQFF

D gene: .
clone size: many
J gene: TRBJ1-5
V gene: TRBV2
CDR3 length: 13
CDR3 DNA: TGTGCCAGCAGTCAGGGAGCCAATCAGCCCCAGCATTTT
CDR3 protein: CASSQGANQPQHF

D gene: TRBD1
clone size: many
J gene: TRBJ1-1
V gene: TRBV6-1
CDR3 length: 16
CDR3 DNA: TGTGCCAGCAGAACCCGGGACAGGGGGCAGAACACTGAAGCTTTCTTT
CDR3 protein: CASRTRDRGQNTEAFF

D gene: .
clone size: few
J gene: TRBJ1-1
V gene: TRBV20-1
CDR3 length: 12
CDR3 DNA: TGCAGTGCTAGGGTCCCTTCCGGGAACGGTTTCTTT
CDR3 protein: CSARVPSGNGFF

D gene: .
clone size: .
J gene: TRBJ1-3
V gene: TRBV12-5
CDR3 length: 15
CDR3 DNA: TGTGCTAGTGGTTTGGGCCTAGCAGGGGACGAGGCCATATATTTT
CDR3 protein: CASGLGLAGDEAIYF

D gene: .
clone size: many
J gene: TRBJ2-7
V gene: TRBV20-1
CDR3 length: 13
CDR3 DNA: TGCAGTGCTAGGGCGGGCCTCTCCTACGAGCAGTACTTC
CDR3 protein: CSARAGLSYEQYF